Shown below are 8 T cell receptor beta chains from a single sample sequenced in a study of cytotoxic CD8 clonotypes in ibrutinib-treated CLL. Assay used: immunoSEQ multiplex PCR; TCRdb lists only in-frame clones, some missing. This sample carries about 310,000 clones, almost 80% of them seen once, and the ten largest clones take 5% to 7%. The source material was PBMCs, sampled before ibrutinib treatment. All receptors derive from a human donor with chronic lymphocytic leukemia.

V usage is TRBV6-5 and J usage is TRBJ2-7, with D unresolved. CDR1 and CDR2 from the germline V gene are MNHEY and SVGAGI. This CDR3 is built from 14 residues. The V gene lost 1 base and the J gene lost 7 bases, with 14 bases spanning the gap. The CDR3 region has the DNA TGTGCCAGCAGTTACTGGAAAGGGTCTCCGGAGCAGTACTTC. Encoded protein: CASSYWKGSPEQYF.

The chain carries TRBV4-3 and TRBJ2-7; D tentatively fits TRBD1 or TRBD2 (6 bases each). This CDR3 has 13 amino acids. The V gene lost 0 bases and the J gene lost 7 bases, with 10 bases spanning the gap. Germline CDR1 reads LGHNA; CDR2 reads YSLEER. Written as DNA, the CDR3 is TGCGCCAGCAGCCAAGATGGGGGGCAGGAGCAGTACTTC. Amino acids: CASSQDGGQEQYF.

This clone appeared once. The CDR3 DNA sequence: TGCGCCAGCAGCTTGCTTCAGGGGGCGAACACTGAAGCTTTCTTT. It encodes CASSLLQGANTEAFF. The chain combines TRBV5-1 with TRBJ1-1, with TRBD1 identical over 8 bases. Germline values: CDR1 SGHRS, CDR2 YFSETQ. This CDR3 region has 15 residues. V shed 1 base and J 1 base; nucleotides not matched to a gene: 3. Full variable domain (rest looked up from reference TRBV5-1 and TRBJ1-1): KAGVTQTPRYLIKTRGQQVTLSCSPISGHRSVSWYQQTPGQGLQFLFEYFSETQRNKGNFPGRFSGRQFSNSRSEMNVSTLELGDSALYLCASSLLQGANTEAFFGQGTRLTVV.

V gene TRBV5-6 combines with J gene TRBJ1-2; the D gene is possibly TRBD1 (5 bases). This CDR3 has 15 amino acids. Trimming stripped 0 bases from V and 5 bases from J, with 14 bases between. CDR1 SGHDT and CDR2 YYEEEE come from the germline V gene. This CDR3 is CASSLGGLGVYGYTF. CDR3 DNA sequence: TGTGCCAGCAGCTTGGGAGGATTGGGGGTATATGGCTACACCTTC.

With respect to this clone: A junction end diverges from the germline sequence, so it may reflect a read error. The rearrangement links TRBV7-7 to TRBJ2-3, with D unresolved. The CDR3 has 15 amino acids. Germline lookup yields CDR1 SSHAT and CDR2 FNYEAQ (reference sequence). This CDR3 reads CASSFRGKSTDTQYF. The CDR3 bases are TGTGCTAGCAGCTTCAGAGGCAAGAGCACAGATACGCAGTATTTT.

This clone showed up just a few times. The chain combines TRBV9 with TRBJ2-3, with a possible D match to TRBD1 (5 bases). V lost 4 bases and J lost 8, with 14 bases in between. Germline loops: CDR1 SGDLS, CDR2 YYNGEE. This CDR3 has 13 amino acids. The CDR3 DNA sequence: TGTGCCAGCAGCTCCCAGACAGTTGGTACGCAGTATTTT. Translation: CASSSQTVGTQYF.

The CDR3 nucleotides are TGCAGCGTTGAAAGAGATTACGAGCAGTACTTC. Translation gives CSVERDYEQYF. The gene calls are TRBV29-1 and TRBJ2-7; no clear D gene. CDR3 size: 11 residues. With 2 bases removed from V and 4 bases from J, the gap between germline ends came to 6 bases. CDR1 is SQVTM, CDR2 ANQGSEA, per germline.

The rearrangement uses TRBV9 and TRBJ2-1, with D perhaps matching TRBD1 (5 bases). CDR1 SGDLS and CDR2 YYNGEE come from the germline V gene. The CDR3 has 14 amino acids. V shed 0 bases and J shed 5 bases, with 9 bases lying between them. The CDR3 DNA is TGTGCCAGCAGCGTAGGGCAGGGCAACAATGAGCAGTTCTTC. This translates into CASSVGQGNNEQFF.